The present T cell receptor (beta chain) was sequenced within a study of blood T cell repertoires in COVID-19 (dated by TCRdb to the early 2020s). Regarding the study in general: Samples from collaborators originated in the United States, Italy and Spain and spanned both the acute and convalescent phases of COVID-19. The prospective study material was composed of cDNA or gDNA derived from T cells, B-cell-depleted T cells, or PBMCs. Deeply sampled blood TCRbeta repertoires from subjects exposed to, actively infected with, or recovered from COVID-19 were included in the dataset. The repertoires were released in a freely available public database meant as a resource for research on the immune response to SARS-CoV-2. The samples were drawn from the first 160 participants of the ongoing ImmuneRACE study and from 1,254 subjects provided by 6 global collaborators. Nearly every sample came with metadata listing a de-identified subject ID, COVID-19 status, age in years and sex. HLA class I and class II types, where available, came from metadata supplied by the sample provider rather than from assay-based typing.

For this clone: Its antigen is currently not known. Qualities for individual bases were not recorded, and no much larger clone is one base off.

Whole blood was collected in K2EDTA tubes by collaborating institutions according to the institutions' own protocols. For TCRbeta analysis, collaborators shipped samples in one of three forms: frozen whole blood, isolated PBMCs, or DNA extracted from either of those sample types. Reading the germline V gene gives CDR1 ENHRY and CDR2 SYGVKD. V loses 6 bases of germline sequence and J loses 2 bases, and the interval between the two ends is 17 bases. The CDR3, cysteine through phenylalanine, is 15 amino acids long. Only the CDR3 portion is preserved as DNA: 45 bases, with reading frame beginning at the first base. TCRbeta CDR3 regions were amplified from genomic DNA using the immunoSEQ Assay, a bias-controlled multiplex PCR. Regarding the original processing steps: Nucleated cell counts per sample were estimated from amplification of reference gene primers within the assay. Sequence reads were collapsed and filtered to measure the absolute abundance of every unique TCRbeta CDR3 rearrangement. For each sample, productive Simpson clonality was calculated as the square root of Simpson's diversity index over productive rearrangements. TCRdb carries this immuneACCESS record with in-frame sequences only. Its versions omit some clonotypes, under half of them owing to an unresolved V gene in the studies checked, with the rest unexplained. Clone size and the V and J calls come from that table; the DNA yielded D and trimming. Present in this sample are about 110,000 clones, approximately 83% of which were seen just once. The top ten clones comprise roughly 0.83% of the sample.

Overall study outcomes, separate from this receptor: How much clinical and demographic metadata was included differed by source and by participant, and the metadata was provided uncurated.

The TCR sequence derives from a woman between 65 and 79 years old with acute or convalescent COVID-19. Specimen: peripheral blood. The receptor chain draws on TRBV10-3 and TRBJ2-7; TRBD1 is perhaps the D gene, given 5 matching bases. Here is the DNA: TGTGCCATCAGCGATAGACAGACCGTAGCCTACGAGCAGTACTTC. It is translated as CAISDRQTVAYEQYF.